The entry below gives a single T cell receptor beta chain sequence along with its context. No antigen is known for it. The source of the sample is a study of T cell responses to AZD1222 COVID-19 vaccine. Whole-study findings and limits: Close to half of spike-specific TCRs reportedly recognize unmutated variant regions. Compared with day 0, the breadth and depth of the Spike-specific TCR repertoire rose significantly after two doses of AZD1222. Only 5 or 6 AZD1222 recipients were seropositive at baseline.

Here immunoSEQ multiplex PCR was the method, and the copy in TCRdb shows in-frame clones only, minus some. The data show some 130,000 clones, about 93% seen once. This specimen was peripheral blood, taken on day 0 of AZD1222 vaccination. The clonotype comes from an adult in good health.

This chain's CDR3 is CASSRGGEAYIYNEQFF. CDR3 bases: TGCGCCAGCAGCCGGGGGGGCGAAGCCTATATATACAATGAGCAGTTCTTC. This chain connects TRBV5-1 to TRBJ2-1, with TRBD2 identical over 8 bases. The trim removed 4 bases at V and 4 bases at J, leaving 13 bases unmatched. The CDR3 contains 17 residues. CDR1 and CDR2 from the germline V gene are SGHRS and YFSETQ. Variable domain in full (rest from reference TRBV5-1 and TRBJ2-1): KAGVTQTPRYLIKTRGQQVTLSCSPISGHRSVSWYQQTPGQGLQFLFEYFSETQRNKGNFPGRFSGRQFSNSRSEMNVSTLELGDSALYLCASSRGGEAYIYNEQFFGPGTRLTVL.